This TCR beta chain stems from a study of blood T cell repertoires in COVID-19. For the study at large: T cells, B-cell-depleted T cells, or PBMCs supplied cDNA or gDNA.

The repertoire was sequenced with immunoSEQ multiplex PCR; TCRdb's copy has only in-frame clones and lacks some. The repertoire holds roughly 200,000 clones, with about nine tenths as singletons. The CDR3 extends over 15 amino acids. CDR1 and CDR2 from the germline V gene are KGHSH and LQKENI. The V gene end was trimmed by 6 bases and the J gene end by 4 bases; junction bases not matched to a gene: 8. Input material: peripheral blood. The chain employs TRBV18 and TRBJ1-2; 10 positions match TRBD1. The clonotype was recovered from a man aged 18-30 years with active or convalescent COVID-19. As DNA, the CDR3 is TGTGCCAGCTCGCCCGGGACAGGGGCACTCTATGGCTACACCTTC. Its translation is CASSPGTGALYGYTF. The variable domain in full, completed from reference TRBV18 and TRBJ1-2, reads NAGVMQNPRHLVRRRGQEARLRCSPMKGHSHVYWYRQLPEEGLKFMVYLQKENIIDESGMPKERFSAEFPKEGPSILRIQQVVRGDSAAYFCASSPGTGALYGYTFGSGTRLTVV.